This TCR beta chain was obtained from a study of CD8 T cells in ankylosing spondylitis. Findings of the study overall: Apparently characteristic of ankylosing spondylitis blood was a TCR beta motif (about 8 highly homologous variants). Clones linked to disease were reported to show significant enrichment in matched ankylosing spondylitis synovial fluid. In synovial fluid and blood from reactive arthritis, some motif variants were previously reported.

Libraries for TCR beta were made by quantitative 5'-RACE with molecular barcodes. Using its own MiXCR run on the 5' RACE reads, TCRdb lists one record per CDR3 protein. Of 130,000 or so distinct CDR3 sequences listed, more than 15% are singletons. In its sample, this clonotype was seen a few times. Its antigen is still unknown. From germline, CDR1 is MGHDK and CDR2 SYGVNS. This CDR3 spans 16 amino acids. Between the trimmed V and J ends, which lost 2 bases and 6 bases, there was a span of 14 bases. The chain couples TRBV25-1 to TRBJ1-6; D is possibly TRBD1 (5 bases). Sequencing was carried out using blood, either unsorted or a sorted T cell fraction (not recorded which). The sequence was collected from a male donor with ankylosing spondylitis. CDR3 residues: CASSENGGGFNSPLHF. The CDR3 DNA follows: TGTGCCAGCAGTGAAAATGGTGGGGGGTTTAATTCACCCCTCCACTTT.